This TCR beta chain appears in the sequencing data of a study of T cells in Graves' hyperthyroidism and ophthalmopathy. V was pared by 5 bases and J by 0 bases, with 16 bases between. The CDR3 spans 16 residues. Germline V gene lookup returns CDR1 SGHNT and CDR2 YENEEA. The sample holds many counts of this clonotype. Regions amplified from RNA transcripts were the TCR beta CDR3 regions. Carried out on the TCR CDR3, a first-round RT-PCR used the HTBI primer set. MiXCR, run by TCRdb on the multiplex PCR reads, gives a single entry per CDR3 protein. Here the sample spans 700,000 or so distinct CDR3 sequences, about 16% being singletons.

The rearrangement joins TRBV11-3 to TRBJ1-2; D gene uncertain. The clonotype originates from a man aged 18 to 29 with Graves' hyperthyroidism. Input material: blood. The CDR3 bases are TGTGCCAGCAGCCCTATCGGCGAAGAGCCTAACTATGGCTACACCTTC. The encoded protein is CASSPIGEEPNYGYTF. Looking up the rest from reference TRBV11-3 and TRBJ1-2 gives the full variable domain: EAGVVQSPRYKIIEKKQPVAFWCNPISGHNTLYWYLQNLGQGPELLIRYENEEAVDDSQLPKDRFSAERLKGVDSTLKIQPAELGDSAVYLCASSPIGEEPNYGYTFGSGTRLTVV.